Listed below are T cell receptor beta chains from one sample, sequenced in a study of T cells after yellow fever vaccination. TCRdb recomputed calls from the 5' RACE reads with MiXCR, one row per CDR3 protein. The table has fewer than 90,000 distinct CDR3 sequences, approximately 7.7% seen once; the top ten hold roughly a third. The input for sequencing was CD8+ T cells sorted from PBMCs, taken less than 6 days after the first yellow fever vaccination. The receptors shown here come from a man aged 18 to 35 who received the YFV17D yellow fever vaccine. Each CDR3 is given with its conserved first and last residue. A D gene is named only where the DNA matches it firmly. Not every row has a clone size; where given, it reads once, few, many or a size class.

V gene: TRBV5-1; clone size: few; J gene: TRBJ1-1; D gene: .; CDR3 protein: CASSLALTVNTEAFF; CDR3 DNA: TGCGCCAGCAGCTTGGCCTTGACAGTGAACACTGAAGCTTTCTTT
V gene: TRBV11-2; clone size: many; J gene: TRBJ2-7; D gene: .; CDR3 protein: CASNGEAYEQYF; CDR3 DNA: TGTGCCAGCAATGGGGAGGCCTACGAGCAGTACTTC
V gene: TRBV9; clone size: .; J gene: TRBJ2-7; D gene: .; CDR3 protein: CASSVGWASLYEQYF; CDR3 DNA: TGTGCCAGCAGCGTAGGGTGGGCCAGCCTCTACGAGCAGTACTTC
V gene: TRBV20-1; clone size: many; J gene: TRBJ1-2; D gene: .; CDR3 protein: CSAKGLRGIYGYTF; CDR3 DNA: TGCAGTGCCAAGGGGCTCAGGGGAATTTATGGCTACACCTTC
V gene: TRBV7-2; clone size: many; J gene: TRBJ1-1; D gene: .; CDR3 protein: CASSLAPSTEAFF; CDR3 DNA: TGTGCCAGCAGCTTAGCCCCGAGCACTGAAGCTTTCTTT
V gene: TRBV12-3/TRBV12-4; clone size: many; J gene: TRBJ1-1; D gene: .; CDR3 protein: CASSLGENTEAFF; CDR3 DNA: TGTGCCAGCAGTTTAGGTGAGAACACTGAAGCTTTCTTT
V gene: TRBV7-9; clone size: many; J gene: TRBJ2-2; D gene: .; CDR3 protein: CASSTVQGAIPGELFF; CDR3 DNA: TGTGCCAGCAGTACCGTCCAAGGAGCAATCCCCGGGGAGCTGTTTTTT
V gene: TRBV4-3; clone size: many; J gene: TRBJ2-1; D gene: TRBD2; CDR3 protein: CASSQDPSGGYNEQFF; CDR3 DNA: TGCGCCAGCAGCCAAGATCCTAGCGGGGGCTACAATGAGCAGTTCTTC
V gene: TRBV5-4; clone size: few; J gene: TRBJ2-1; D gene: .; CDR3 protein: CASSPGQHNEQFF; CDR3 DNA: TGTGCCAGCAGCCCGGGGCAGCACAATGAGCAGTTCTTC
V gene: TRBV12-3/TRBV12-4; clone size: .; J gene: TRBJ1-1; D gene: .; CDR3 protein: CASSLRPLGTEAFF; CDR3 DNA: TGTGCCAGCAGTTTACGGCCACTGGGCACTGAAGCTTTCTTT
V gene: TRBV7-3; clone size: .; J gene: TRBJ2-1; D gene: .; CDR3 protein: CASSFSLRGTSMWGSSYNEQFF; CDR3 DNA: TGTGCCAGCAGCTTTTCCTTAAGGGGAACTAGCATGTGGGGATCTTCCTACAATGAGCAGTTCTTC
V gene: TRBV6-5; clone size: .; J gene: TRBJ1-2; D gene: .; CDR3 protein: CASSYWGRYYTF; CDR3 DNA: TGTGCCAGCAGTTACTGGGGACGCTACTACACCTTC
V gene: TRBV12-3/TRBV12-4; clone size: many; J gene: TRBJ2-3; D gene: TRBD2; CDR3 protein: CASALTSGLSDTQYF; CDR3 DNA: TGTGCCAGCGCCCTGACTAGCGGCCTATCAGATACGCAGTATTTT
V gene: TRBV10-3; clone size: many; J gene: TRBJ1-4; D gene: .; CDR3 protein: CAIKDTNEKLFF; CDR3 DNA: TGTGCCATCAAAGATACTAATGAAAAACTGTTTTTT
V gene: TRBV6-5; clone size: many; J gene: TRBJ2-6; D gene: .; CDR3 protein: CASTPGRANVLTF; CDR3 DNA: TGTGCCAGCACACCTGGGAGGGCCAACGTCCTGACTTTC
V gene: TRBV12-3/TRBV12-4; clone size: .; J gene: TRBJ2-1; D gene: .; CDR3 protein: CASSLTQIRSYNEQFF; CDR3 DNA: TGTGCCAGCAGTTTAACTCAGATTCGCTCCTACAATGAGCAGTTCTTC
V gene: TRBV4-1; clone size: many; J gene: TRBJ2-3; D gene: .; CDR3 protein: CASSQVDPGDTQYF; CDR3 DNA: TGCGCCAGCAGCCAGGTAGACCCGGGGGATACGCAGTATTTT
V gene: TRBV4-1; clone size: few; J gene: TRBJ2-2; D gene: TRBD2; CDR3 protein: CASSQPAGTRSTGELFF; CDR3 DNA: TGCGCCAGCAGCCAACCGGCCGGGACTAGATCCACCGGGGAGCTGTTTTTT
V gene: TRBV20-1; clone size: .; J gene: TRBJ2-3; D gene: TRBD2; CDR3 protein: CSARRFSGRITDTQYF; CDR3 DNA: TGCAGTGCCCGGAGGTTTAGCGGGAGAATCACAGATACGCAGTATTTT
V gene: TRBV6-5; clone size: .; J gene: TRBJ1-1; D gene: .; CDR3 protein: CASSYGPNTEAFF; CDR3 DNA: TGTGCCAGCAGTTACGGGCCGAACACTGAAGCTTTCTTT
V gene: TRBV4-3; clone size: many; J gene: TRBJ2-5; D gene: .; CDR3 protein: CASSPTDAHAKTQYF; CDR3 DNA: TGCGCCAGCAGCCCTACGGACGCGCATGCGAAGACCCAGTACTTC
V gene: TRBV5-1; clone size: .; J gene: TRBJ1-6; D gene: .; CDR3 protein: CASSKGLDNSPLHF; CDR3 DNA: TGCGCCAGCAGTAAGGGGCTGGATAATTCACCCCTCCACTTT
V gene: TRBV7-9; clone size: many; J gene: TRBJ1-4; D gene: .; CDR3 protein: CASRGPLGEKLFF; CDR3 DNA: TGTGCCAGCAGAGGACCCCTTGGGGAAAAACTGTTTTTT
V gene: TRBV10-2; clone size: few; J gene: TRBJ1-3; D gene: .; CDR3 protein: CASSEHGGSSGNTIYF; CDR3 DNA: TGCGCCAGCAGTGAGCACGGGGGAAGCTCTGGAAACACCATATATTTT
V gene: TRBV19; clone size: .; J gene: TRBJ1-4; D gene: .; CDR3 protein: CAAGRETTNEKLFF; CDR3 DNA: TGTGCCGCCGGGCGGGAGACAACTAATGAAAAACTGTTTTTT
V gene: TRBV5-6; clone size: few; J gene: TRBJ2-5; D gene: TRBD1; CDR3 protein: CASSGAGTGRRETQYF; CDR3 DNA: TGTGCCAGCAGCGGGGCCGGGACAGGGAGAAGGGAGACCCAGTACTTC
V gene: TRBV6-1; clone size: .; J gene: TRBJ2-3; D gene: .; CDR3 protein: CASTFRWGATDTQYF; CDR3 DNA: TGTGCCAGCACCTTCCGATGGGGGGCCACAGATACGCAGTATTTT
V gene: TRBV5-1; clone size: many; J gene: TRBJ2-1; D gene: .; CDR3 protein: CASSSEGGMDRFF; CDR3 DNA: TGCGCCAGCAGCTCGGAAGGAGGTATGGATCGGTTCTTC
V gene: TRBV28; clone size: many; J gene: TRBJ1-5; D gene: .; CDR3 protein: CASSKAARGEF; CDR3 DNA: TGTGCCAGCAGTAAGGCGGCGCGAGGGGAATTT
V gene: TRBV4-1; clone size: many; J gene: TRBJ2-1; D gene: .; CDR3 protein: CASSQDRGANEQFF; CDR3 DNA: TGCGCCAGCAGCCAAGATCGGGGGGCCAATGAGCAGTTCTTC
V gene: TRBV7-2; clone size: few; J gene: TRBJ2-5; D gene: TRBD2; CDR3 protein: CASSQTSGGLETQYF; CDR3 DNA: TGTGCCAGCAGCCAGACTAGCGGGGGGCTGGAGACCCAGTACTTC
V gene: TRBV7-9; clone size: .; J gene: TRBJ1-4; D gene: .; CDR3 protein: CASSQTGWEKLFF; CDR3 DNA: TGTGCCAGCAGCCAGACTGGTTGGGAAAAACTGTTTTTT
V gene: TRBV7-9; clone size: .; J gene: TRBJ2-2; D gene: .; CDR3 protein: CAGSLAQSGGELFF; CDR3 DNA: TGTGCCGGCAGCCTAGCTCAATCGGGCGGGGAGCTGTTTTTT
V gene: TRBV11-2; clone size: few; J gene: TRBJ2-1; D gene: .; CDR3 protein: CASSLARRQFF; CDR3 DNA: TGTGCCAGCAGCTTAGCCCGGCGGCAGTTCTTC
V gene: TRBV7-9; clone size: many; J gene: TRBJ2-5; D gene: .; CDR3 protein: CASSRTKETQYF; CDR3 DNA: TGTGCCAGCAGCAGAACAAAAGAGACCCAGTACTTC
V gene: TRBV7-2; clone size: many; J gene: TRBJ2-1; D gene: .; CDR3 protein: CASSPRGAPYNEQFF; CDR3 DNA: TGTGCCAGCAGCCCCCGGGGGGCCCCCTACAATGAGCAGTTCTTC
V gene: TRBV5-1; clone size: few; J gene: TRBJ2-7; D gene: TRBD1; CDR3 protein: CASSWLPGQSSYEQYF; CDR3 DNA: TGCGCCAGCAGCTGGCTCCCGGGACAGAGCTCCTACGAGCAGTACTTC